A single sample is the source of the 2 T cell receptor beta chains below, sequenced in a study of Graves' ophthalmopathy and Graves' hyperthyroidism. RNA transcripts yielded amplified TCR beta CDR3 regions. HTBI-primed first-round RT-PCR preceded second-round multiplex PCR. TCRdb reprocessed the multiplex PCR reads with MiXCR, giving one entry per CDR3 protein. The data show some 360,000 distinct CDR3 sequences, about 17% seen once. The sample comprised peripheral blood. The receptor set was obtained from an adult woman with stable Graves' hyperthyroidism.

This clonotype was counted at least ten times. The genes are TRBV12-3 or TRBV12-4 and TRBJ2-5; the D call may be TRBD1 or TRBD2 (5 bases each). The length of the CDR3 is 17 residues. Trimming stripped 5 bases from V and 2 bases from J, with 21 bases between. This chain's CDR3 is CASSPWARDPIQETQYF. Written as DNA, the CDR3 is TGTGCCAGCAGTCCATGGGCCCGGGACCCAATTCAAGAGACCCAGTACTTC.

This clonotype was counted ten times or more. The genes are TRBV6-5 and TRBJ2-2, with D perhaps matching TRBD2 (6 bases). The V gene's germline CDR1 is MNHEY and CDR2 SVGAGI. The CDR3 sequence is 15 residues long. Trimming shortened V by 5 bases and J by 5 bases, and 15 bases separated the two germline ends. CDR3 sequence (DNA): TGTGCCAGCAGTCCCCGGAGGGTCGAAACCGGGGAGCTGTTTTTT. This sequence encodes CASSPRRVETGELFF.